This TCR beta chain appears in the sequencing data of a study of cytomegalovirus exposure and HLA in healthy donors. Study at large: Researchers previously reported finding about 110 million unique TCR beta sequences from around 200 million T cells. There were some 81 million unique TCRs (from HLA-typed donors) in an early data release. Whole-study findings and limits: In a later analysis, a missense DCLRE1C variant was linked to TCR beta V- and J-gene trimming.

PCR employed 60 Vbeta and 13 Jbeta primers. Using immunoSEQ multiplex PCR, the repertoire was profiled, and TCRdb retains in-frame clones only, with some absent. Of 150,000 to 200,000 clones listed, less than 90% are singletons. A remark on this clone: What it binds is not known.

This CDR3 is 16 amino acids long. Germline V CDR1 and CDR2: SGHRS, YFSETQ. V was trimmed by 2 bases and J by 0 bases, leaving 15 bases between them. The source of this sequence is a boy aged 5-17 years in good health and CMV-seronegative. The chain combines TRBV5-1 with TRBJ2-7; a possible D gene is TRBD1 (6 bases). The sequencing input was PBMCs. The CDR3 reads CASSLNGGGFSYEQYF. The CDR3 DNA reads TGCGCCAGCAGCTTAAATGGGGGCGGCTTCTCCTACGAGCAGTACTTC. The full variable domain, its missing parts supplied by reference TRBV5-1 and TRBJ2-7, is KAGVTQTPRYLIKTRGQQVTLSCSPISGHRSVSWYQQTPGQGLQFLFEYFSETQRNKGNFPGRFSGRQFSNSRSEMNVSTLELGDSALYLCASSLNGGGFSYEQYFGPGTRLTVT.